These T cell receptor beta chains were read from a single sample in a study of radiotherapy plus CTLA-4 blockade in lung cancer. Produced via immunoSEQ multiplex PCR; TCRdb's table is partial and in-frame only. The table has about 59,000 clones, under 75% seen once. Specimen: peripheral blood, collected from a patient treated with radiotherapy plus ipilimumab. The receptors were sampled from a human donor with non-small cell lung cancer whose response to radiotherapy plus ipilimumab could not be evaluated. Both conserved end residues are trimmed from each CDR3. The D gene is left open where the match is weak. Where a row states a size, it is once, few, many or the class of an expanded clone; other rows omit it.

j_call clone_size d_call v_call cdr3_aa
TRBJ1-1 - TRBD1 TRBV5-4 ASSLQGANEAF
TRBJ1-2 - TRBD1 TRBV29-1 SAYRGFGYT
TRBJ2-1 - - TRBV4-1 ASSQAWEVRNEQF
TRBJ2-2 - - TRBV19 ATNEGRTGELF
TRBJ2-1 once - TRBV5-6 ASSGPYNEQF
TRBJ1-2 medium-sized TRBD1 TRBV7-3 ASSLGTGSGQVDYGYT
TRBJ2-7 few TRBD2 TRBV7-6 ASSARGGRAGEQY
TRBJ1-1 - - TRBV5-1 ASSLDRSVTEAF
TRBJ1-6 - - TRBV11-1 ASSRAGNNSPLH
TRBJ1-2 - TRBD1 TRBV7-2 ASSFAGTGVGYT
TRBJ2-3 - - TRBV5-1 ASSLDRPSTDTQY
TRBJ1-2 - - TRBV19 ASSIGQTGGYT
TRBJ1-1 - TRBD1 TRBV9 ASSVEGARDTEAF
TRBJ2-5 - TRBD1 TRBV10-3 AISGGRQGQETQY
TRBJ2-1 medium-sized - TRBV6-4 ASSSGGHNEQF
TRBJ2-5 - - TRBV27 ASHGSYGETQY
TRBJ2-2 - TRBD1 TRBV9 ASSIRDRVNTGELF
TRBJ2-1 - - TRBV28 ASSPLGSQWRERGYNEQF
TRBJ2-3 - TRBD2 TRBV6-5 ASSRAAGYTDTQY
TRBJ2-1 - TRBD1 TRBV19 ASRGPKGANF
TRBJ2-7 - TRBD2 TRBV7-2 ASSPSSGGSYEQY
TRBJ2-3 - TRBD2 TRBV6-5 ASSYSSSGVTDTQY
TRBJ1-1 - TRBD1 TRBV6-5 ASSWDREGTEAF
TRBJ1-4 once TRBD1 TRBV4-2 ASSPRDRGKEKLF
TRBJ1-5 medium-sized - TRBV2 ASKTQGNQPQH
TRBJ1-2 once TRBD1 TRBV5-1 ASSEGTGYGYGYT
TRBJ1-2 few - TRBV5-1 ASSPTGSGRSGYT
TRBJ2-1 - TRBD2 TRBV11-2 ASSLGRTSGYNEQF
TRBJ1-5 - - TRBV5-1 ASSRDWDEQPQH
TRBJ2-3 few TRBD1 TRBV10-1 ASTLGGTGSTDTQY
TRBJ2-3 - - TRBV6-5 ASSFAGQYTDTQY
TRBJ2-7 - - TRBV29-1 SADSGAGSREQY
TRBJ2-3 - - TRBV11-3 ASSFHTDTQY
TRBJ1-1 - - TRBV5-1 ASSRSTVNTEAF
TRBJ1-2 - - TRBV5-1 ASSSTTVHGYT
TRBJ1-1 - TRBD1 TRBV6-4 ASSVTGEVSTEAF
TRBJ1-2 - TRBD1 TRBV6-5 ASRRDRGAGYGYT
TRBJ2-7 - - TRBV11-3 ASSLVPTDIYEQY
TRBJ2-3 - TRBD2 TRBV4-2 ASSQDPGGTVWTDTQY
TRBJ2-3 - TRBD2 TRBV27 ASSLRPPIAGAGDTQY
TRBJ2-5 - TRBD2 TRBV23-1 ASSQSLGLAGETQY
- - TRBD2 TRBV5-4 ASSLWASGAAYEQY
TRBJ2-7 - - TRBV18 ASSPNTGGDEQY
TRBJ2-7 few - TRBV9 ASSRDAGSGSYEQY
TRBJ1-1 - TRBD1 TRBV4-2 ASSAPTGVTEAF
TRBJ2-5 - - TRBV7-9 ASSFRQYQETQY
TRBJ1-3 - - TRBV30 AWSVTLWGNTIY
TRBJ1-6 - TRBD1 TRBV7-9 ASSYAFGTGGSPLH
TRBJ2-7 - - TRBV6-5 ASSREYAEQY
TRBJ2-2 - - TRBV4-1 ASSQDSSGTGELF
TRBJ1-2 few - TRBV14 ASSQVQEGYGYT
TRBJ2-2 - - TRBV6-5 ASSYVSTNTGELF
TRBJ2-7 - TRBD2 TRBV11-3 ASSPELAVDYEQY
TRBJ1-3 - TRBD1 TRBV5-4 ASSAADRVRDTIY
TRBJ1-2 once TRBD1 TRBV28 ASSLTDRGSDGYT
TRBJ2-2 once TRBD1 TRBV9 ASSPRRGQGLNTGELF
TRBJ2-7 few TRBD1 TRBV6-1 ATIAGQGISEQY